This T cell receptor beta chain is from a study of blood T cell repertoires in COVID-19. Measured with immunoSEQ multiplex PCR; TCRdb has only the in-frame clones, and not every one. The sample has about 100,000 clones; about four fifths are singletons. Those enrolled in Seattle joined during active infection and were followed longitudinally afterward. This clone was detected only a few times. V lost 5 bases to trimming and J lost 3 bases, with 11 bases between them. Germline V CDR1 and CDR2: MDHEN, SYDVKM. The CDR3 is made up of 14 amino acids. What was sequenced was peripheral blood. V gene TRBV28 combines with J gene TRBJ2-1, with unresolved D. The sequence was collected from a man aged 80 or over with COVID-19, enrolled during active disease. CDR3 DNA sequence: TGTGCCAGCAGTCCACCCGCGAGCTACAATGAGCAGTTCTTC. Protein sequence: CASSPPASYNEQFF. Combining the CDR3 with reference TRBV28 and TRBJ2-1 gives the whole variable domain DVKVTQSSRYLVKRTGEKVFLECVQDMDHENMFWYRQDPGLGLRLIYFSYDVKMKEKGDIPEGYSVSREKKERFSLILESASTNQTSMYLCASSPPASYNEQFFGPGTRLTVL.